This T cell receptor (beta chain) was retrieved from a study of cytomegalovirus exposure and HLA in healthy donors (dated by TCRdb to 2017 to 2019). Looking at the study overall: An earlier analysis of some 600 of the donors reported approximately 300 Gb of sequence data and 95 million to 130 million unique TCR beta sequences obtained from about 200 million T cells. Four or five DR-DQ haplotypes were handled as single units for association and clustering because linkage in the cohort was strong. Among some 400 genotyped donors of the cohort, an average of roughly 230,000 unique TCR beta nucleotide sequences was sequenced per donor, of which roughly 17% were non-productive. Typing coverage differed by locus: A, B, C, DRB1 and DQB1 were typed in roughly 629-630 donors, DQA1 in about 550, DPA1 in approximately 610, and DPB1 in 400 to 490. The study aimed to test whether signatures of past pathogen exposure could be identified by cataloging public T cell receptors. The genetic ancestry cluster associated with self-reported Caucasian donors included about four fifths of the roughly 380 genotyped donors. To predict cytomegalovirus infection status, the study combined high-throughput TCR immunosequencing, statistical association of individual TCRs with disease status, and machine learning. An early release that covered about 600 HLA-typed donors contained about 300 gigabases of sequencing data and about 93 million unique TCR sequences. Donor age, sex, ethnicity and CMV serostatus were collected together with the repertoire data. In the later analysis, no new phenotypic data were used to find candidate immune exposures; instead, reliance was placed on TCR beta sequences and their occurrence across donors. Besides the first cohort of roughly 660 subjects, a separate validation cohort made up of roughly 120 different subjects was used. In an earlier analysis of roughly 580 of the donors, high-throughput TCR beta sequencing was used to judge whether each TCR beta V gene segment behaved as functional or pseudogenic. In a later genetic analysis, genome-wide SNP genotypes for about 60% of the 666 donors were used, and that subset was treated as a discovery cohort. All discovery cohort repertoires had been generated on a single sequencing platform. HLA typing included class I and class II loci at four-digit resolution. Using immunosequencing, the study profiled T cell repertoires from some 670 subjects and related those repertoires to cytomegalovirus serostatus. To study patterns of TCR occurrence, a later analysis re-analyzed previously published TCR beta repertoires from just over 650 donors and added high-resolution HLA genotyping. Broad study findings and their caveats: Only TCR beta chains were sequenced in this cohort, and the absence of alpha or paired-chain data limited detectable features. In vitro tests confirmed that a few of the cytomegalovirus-associated TCR beta chains recognize cytomegalovirus antigens. Because HLA typing was unavailable for some donors at each locus, only the typed subset was used in association tests. A later analysis associated about 17,000 TCR beta sequences with specific HLA alleles at a false discovery rate of 0.05. The 87-base-pair reads could not distinguish some IMGT-functional V segments, including TRBV6-2 and TRBV6-3, so those segments were excluded. In an earlier analysis of roughly 500 of the donors, most TCR beta V segments appeared in productive rearrangements about 90% or about 30% of the time, broadly matching IMGT annotations. Most TCR sequences were observed very rarely across donors, whereas some public TCRs were present in many individuals. A cluster of highly shared sequence variants was judged likely to be a technical artifact of the sequencing pipeline. According to a later analysis, TCR association rates differed among HLA loci, with DRB1 alleles showing the most associated TCRs and HLA-C alleles showing the fewest. In the study, around 150 TCR beta chains were listed as associated with cytomegalovirus. Immune exposure information for the cohort was limited to CMV serostatus. The classifier was reported to diagnose cytomegalovirus status with high specificity and sensitivity in both the original and validation cohorts. An association between a missense DCLRE1C variant and V-gene and J-gene trimming of TCR beta chains was found in a later genetic analysis and replicated in an independent cohort. According to the authors, the approach could potentially be generalized to other disease states and immunological phenotypes. The presence/absence analyses assumed that sequencing depth was roughly uniform across donors, and that assumption may not be true. According to a later genetic analysis, donors in an Asian-associated ancestry cluster had fewer N-insertions in productive TCRs than the approximately 650-donor mean. A later analysis reported that several top co-occurrence clusters appeared linked to parvovirus B19, influenza, CMV and Epstein-Barr virus. Linkage disequilibrium might explain the correlated functional status among segregating V segments, but an unknown experimental factor could not be ruled out. When HLA alleles, especially DR and DQ, strongly co-occurred, TCR associations were difficult to assign to individual alleles. Most CMV-associated TCR beta chains appeared to be HLA-restricted in a later analysis, and the HLA associations seemed to be driven largely by CMV exposure. A further reported finding was that TCR beta sequences accurately predicted the HLA-A and HLA-B alleles for most subjects in the first cohort. The earlier analysis of 587 of the donors excluded 15 to 20 rarely observed V segments, including chromosome 9 orphons, because counts were too low. A later analysis found that HLA-associated TCR beta chains were more clonally expanded and had lower generation probabilities than equally common non-associated chains.

As concerns this clone: The clone's antigen remains unknown. Base qualities were left out, and no much larger clone turns up one base away.

Libraries came from the immunoSEQ multiplex PCR assay. The multiplex PCR relied on a mix of 60 forward primers for TCR Vbeta segments and 13 reverse primers for TCR Jbeta segments. Amplification of the CDR3 region of rearranged TCR beta genes was performed with a multiplex PCR assay on genomic DNA. On the Illumina HiSeq System, the amplified TCR beta libraries were sequenced as 87-base-pair reads. The study's own analysis went as follows. A later analysis counted about 76 million unique TCR beta chains across the 650 to 700 repertoires, and approximately 11 million of these chains were shared by at least two donors. Raw reads were error-corrected and collapsed into unique sequences by a nearest-neighbor algorithm in which closely related sequences were merged to remove PCR and sequencing errors. To assign V, D and J gene segments, CDR3 sequences were aligned to IMGT reference sequences. For a sequence to be retained, a match of at least six nucleotides to both a V gene segment and a J gene segment was required. A rearrangement was called productive if the CDR3 had no stop codons and remained in frame with V and J, and every other rearrangement was called non-productive. CDR3 was defined according to IMGT convention as the region running from the second conserved V-encoded cysteine to the conserved J-encoded phenylalanine. In an earlier analysis of roughly 580 of the donors, sequences lacking an unambiguous match to a single V gene segment were excluded. In an earlier analysis of approximately 590 of the donors, V segments were called functional above 56.7% productive rearrangements and were called segregating when the between-donor standard deviation exceeded 5%. A statistical classification framework was developed to diagnose cytomegalovirus status using the catalog of TCR beta chain sequences. In a later analysis, TCR nucleotide sequences were compared against IMGT/GENE-DB human TR gene sequences so that V and J genes could be assigned. In a later analysis, CDR3 sequences and most-parsimonious VDJ recombination scenarios were assigned using the TCRdist pipeline. In a later analysis, every TCR beta chain was defined by the combination of its CDR3 amino acid sequence and its V-gene family, and reads without a unique V-gene family were dropped. A later analysis removed 592 highly shared, low-generation-probability nucleotide sequences to deal with suspected cross-contamination and a sequencing artifact. For each public chain, a later analysis derived a clonal expansion index from normalized ranks of inferred template counts within each repertoire. In a later analysis, generation probabilities were computed with a VDJ recombination model fitted to out-of-frame rearrangements, and the resulting probabilities were checked against IGoR. A later analysis scored TCR-TCR, TCR-HLA and TCR-CMV co-occurrence with hypergeometric tests, applying a repertoire-size bias correction to TCR pairs. False discovery rates were estimated in a later analysis by permuting HLA or CMV assignments 20 times. In a later analysis, co-occurring TCRs were grouped using DBSCAN, with TCRdist sequence similarity added in when clustering inside HLA-allele-positive subsets. Repertoires with fewer than 30,000 or more than 120,000 public chains were left out of co-occurrence clustering, as were five repertoires with anomalous nucleotide sharing. In its TCRdb copy, this immuneACCESS table keeps in-frame sequences only and misses some clones. Where compared with another copy, unresolved V genes explain less than half of these, and the others have no known cause. D and trimming come from the DNA, and the V and J calls and clone size come from that table. The sample has around 120,000 clones on record, under 85% of them singletons. The ten largest clones add up to 3.7% of the sample.

The cohort was made up of about 610 healthy bone marrow donors. At the time of sampling, all cohort members were nominally healthy, though unrecorded immune exposures were likely present. Of the roughly 720 cohort members, fewer than 300 had positive CMV serostatus and 350 to 450 had negative CMV serostatus, and CMV serostatus was not recorded for the donor. A peripheral blood sample was provided by each donor, and peripheral blood mononuclear cells were used for TCR beta sequencing. The Qiagen DNeasy Blood Extraction Kit was used to extract genomic DNA from the blood cell samples. Between the V and J ends, shortened by 5 bases and 1 base respectively, the junction contains 12 bases. Reading the germline V gene gives CDR1 MNHNS and CDR2 SASEGT. The CDR3 starts with the cysteine, ends with the phenylalanine, and has 14 residues. Just the 42-base CDR3 DNA is kept, in frame starting at base 1.

The sequencing sample was made of PBMCs. This chain joins TRBV6-1 to TRBJ2-7, with TRBD2 perhaps the D gene, on 5 matching bases. This clonotype originated in a human donor in good health. Here is the DNA: TGTGCCAGCAGTAGGGAGAAAGGATCCTACGAGCAGTACTTC. Its protein product is CASSREKGSYEQYF.